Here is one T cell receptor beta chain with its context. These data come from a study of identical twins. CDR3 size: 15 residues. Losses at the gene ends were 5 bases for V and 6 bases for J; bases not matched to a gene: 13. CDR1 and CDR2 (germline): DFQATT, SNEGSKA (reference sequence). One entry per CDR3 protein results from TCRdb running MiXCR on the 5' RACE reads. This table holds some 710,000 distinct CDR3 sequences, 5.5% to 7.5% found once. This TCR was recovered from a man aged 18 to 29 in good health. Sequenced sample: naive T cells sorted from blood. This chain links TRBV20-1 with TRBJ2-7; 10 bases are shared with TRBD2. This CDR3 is CSAGKMASGSTEQYF. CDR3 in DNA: TGCAGTGCTGGAAAGATGGCTAGCGGGAGTACCGAGCAGTACTTC.